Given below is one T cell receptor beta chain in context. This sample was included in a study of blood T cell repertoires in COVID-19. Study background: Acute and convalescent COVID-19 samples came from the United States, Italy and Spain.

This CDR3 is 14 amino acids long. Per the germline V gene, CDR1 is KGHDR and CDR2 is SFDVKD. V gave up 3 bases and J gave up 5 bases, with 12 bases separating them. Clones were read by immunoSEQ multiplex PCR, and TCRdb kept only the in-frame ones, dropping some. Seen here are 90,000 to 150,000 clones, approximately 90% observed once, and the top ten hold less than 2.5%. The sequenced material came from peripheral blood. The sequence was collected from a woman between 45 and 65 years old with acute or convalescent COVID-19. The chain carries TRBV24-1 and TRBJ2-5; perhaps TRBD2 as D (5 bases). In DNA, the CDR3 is TGTGCCACCAGTGATCAAACTAGGCCCGAGACCCAGTACTTC. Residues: CATSDQTRPETQYF.